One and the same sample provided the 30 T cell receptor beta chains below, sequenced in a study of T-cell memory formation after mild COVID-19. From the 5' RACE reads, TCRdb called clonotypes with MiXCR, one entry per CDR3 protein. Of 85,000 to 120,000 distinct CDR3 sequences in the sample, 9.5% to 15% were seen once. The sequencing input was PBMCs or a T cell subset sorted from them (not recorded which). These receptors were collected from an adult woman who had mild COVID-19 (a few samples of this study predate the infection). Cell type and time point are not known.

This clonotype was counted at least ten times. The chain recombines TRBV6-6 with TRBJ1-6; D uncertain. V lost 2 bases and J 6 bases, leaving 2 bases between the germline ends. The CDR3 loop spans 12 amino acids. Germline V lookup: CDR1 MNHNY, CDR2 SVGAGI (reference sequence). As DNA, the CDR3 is TGTGCCAGCAGTTACCTTAATTCACCCCTCCACTTT. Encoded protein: CASSYLNSPLHF.

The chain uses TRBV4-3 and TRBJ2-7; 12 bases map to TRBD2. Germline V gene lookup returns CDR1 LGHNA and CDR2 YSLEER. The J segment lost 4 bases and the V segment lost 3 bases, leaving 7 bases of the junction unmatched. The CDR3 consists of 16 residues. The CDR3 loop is CASSQERTSGTYEQYF. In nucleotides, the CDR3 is TGCGCCAGCAGCCAGGAAAGGACTAGCGGGACGTACGAGCAGTACTTC.

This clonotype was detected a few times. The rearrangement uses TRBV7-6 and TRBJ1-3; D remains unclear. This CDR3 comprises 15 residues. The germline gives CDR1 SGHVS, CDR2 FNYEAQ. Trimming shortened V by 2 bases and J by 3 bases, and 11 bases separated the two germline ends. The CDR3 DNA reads TGTGCCAGCAGCTTATCGCCAGGCGATGGAAACACCATATATTTT. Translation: CASSLSPGDGNTIYF.

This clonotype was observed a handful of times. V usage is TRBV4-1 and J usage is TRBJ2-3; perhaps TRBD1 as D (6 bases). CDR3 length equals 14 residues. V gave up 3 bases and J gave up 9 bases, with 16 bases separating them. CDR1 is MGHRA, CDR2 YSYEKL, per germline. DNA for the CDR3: TGCGCCAGCAGCCACCCGACAGGCCGGGACACGCAGTATTTT. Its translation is CASSHPTGRDTQYF.

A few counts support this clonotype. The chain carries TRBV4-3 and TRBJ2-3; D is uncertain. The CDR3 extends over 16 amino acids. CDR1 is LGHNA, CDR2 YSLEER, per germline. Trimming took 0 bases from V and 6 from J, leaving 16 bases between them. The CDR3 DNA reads TGCGCCAGCAGCCAAGATAAGTCCGCTCGGTGGGATACGCAGTATTTT. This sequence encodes CASSQDKSARWDTQYF.

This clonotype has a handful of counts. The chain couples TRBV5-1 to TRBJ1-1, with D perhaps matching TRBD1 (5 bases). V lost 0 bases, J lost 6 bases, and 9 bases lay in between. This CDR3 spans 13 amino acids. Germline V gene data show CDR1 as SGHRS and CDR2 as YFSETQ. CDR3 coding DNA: TGCGCCAGCAGCTTGGTGGGGGTCGCTGAAGCTTTCTTT. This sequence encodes CASSLVGVAEAFF. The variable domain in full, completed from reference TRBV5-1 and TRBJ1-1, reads KAGVTQTPRYLIKTRGQQVTLSCSPISGHRSVSWYQQTPGQGLQFLFEYFSETQRNKGNFPGRFSGRQFSNSRSEMNVSTLELGDSALYLCASSLVGVAEAFFGQGTRLTVV.

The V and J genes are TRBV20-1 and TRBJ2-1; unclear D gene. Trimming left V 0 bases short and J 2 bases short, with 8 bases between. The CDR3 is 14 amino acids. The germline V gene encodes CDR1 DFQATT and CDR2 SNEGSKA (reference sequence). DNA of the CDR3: TGCAGTGCTAGAGAGGCAGATACCTACAATGAGCAGTTCTTC. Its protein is CSAREADTYNEQFF.

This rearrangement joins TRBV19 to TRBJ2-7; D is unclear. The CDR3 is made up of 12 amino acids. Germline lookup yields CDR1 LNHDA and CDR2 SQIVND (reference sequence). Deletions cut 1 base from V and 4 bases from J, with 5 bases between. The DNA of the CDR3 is TGTGCCAGTAGTATAGCTGGTTACGAGCAGTACTTC. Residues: CASSIAGYEQYF.

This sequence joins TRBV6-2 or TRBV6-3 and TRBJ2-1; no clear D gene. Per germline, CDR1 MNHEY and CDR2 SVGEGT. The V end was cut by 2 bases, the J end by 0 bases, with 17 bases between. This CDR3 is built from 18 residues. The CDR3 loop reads CASSYPPVSSSSYNEQFF. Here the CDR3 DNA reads TGTGCCAGCAGTTACCCCCCGGTTAGTTCTAGCTCCTACAATGAGCAGTTCTTC.

The CDR3 loop reads CASSLEWTGHADTQYF. CDR3 bases: TGTGCCAGCAGCTTAGAATGGACGGGGCACGCAGATACGCAGTATTTT. The V call is TRBV7-6, the J call TRBJ2-3; D could derive from TRBD1 or TRBD2 (5 bases each). V was trimmed by 1 base and J by 4 bases, leaving 15 bases between them. CDR1 is SGHVS, CDR2 FNYEAQ, per germline. There are 16 residues in the CDR3.

The CDR3 DNA reads as TGCAGCGTTCTAGGGGGCCCTTCCTACGAGCAGTACTTC. As protein: CSVLGGPSYEQYF. This chain connects TRBV29-1 to TRBJ2-7; 7 bases are shared with TRBD1. V shed 5 bases and J 1 base; nucleotides not matched to a gene: 5. The CDR3 totals 13 residues. Per the germline V gene, CDR1 is SQVTM and CDR2 is ANQGSEA.

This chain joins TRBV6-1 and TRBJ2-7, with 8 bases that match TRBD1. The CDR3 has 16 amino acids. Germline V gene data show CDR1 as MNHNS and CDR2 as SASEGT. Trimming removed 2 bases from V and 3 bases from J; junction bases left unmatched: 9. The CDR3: CASSERGQGVFYEQYF. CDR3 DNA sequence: TGTGCCAGCAGTGAAAGAGGACAGGGAGTGTTCTACGAGCAGTACTTC.

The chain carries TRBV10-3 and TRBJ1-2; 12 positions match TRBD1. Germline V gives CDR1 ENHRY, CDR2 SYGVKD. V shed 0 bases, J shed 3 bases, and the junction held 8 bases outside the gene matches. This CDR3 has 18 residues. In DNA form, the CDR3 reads TGTGCCATCAGTGAGTCATTGACGGGGACAGGGGGCGACTATGGCTACACCTTC. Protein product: CAISESLTGTGGDYGYTF.

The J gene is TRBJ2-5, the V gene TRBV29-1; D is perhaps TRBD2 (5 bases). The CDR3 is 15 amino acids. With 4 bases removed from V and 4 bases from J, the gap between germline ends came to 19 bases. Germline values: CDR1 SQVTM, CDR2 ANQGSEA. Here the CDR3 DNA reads TGCAGCGTTGGTCCTAGTGGAGGACTCTCAGAGACCCAGTACTTC. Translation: CSVGPSGGLSETQYF.

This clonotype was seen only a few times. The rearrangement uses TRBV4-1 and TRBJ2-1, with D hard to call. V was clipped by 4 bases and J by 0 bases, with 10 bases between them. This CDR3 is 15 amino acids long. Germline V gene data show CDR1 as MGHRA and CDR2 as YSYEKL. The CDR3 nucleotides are TGCGCCAGCAGCCCCCTCGGCGCCTCCTACAATGAGCAGTTCTTC. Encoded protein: CASSPLGASYNEQFF.

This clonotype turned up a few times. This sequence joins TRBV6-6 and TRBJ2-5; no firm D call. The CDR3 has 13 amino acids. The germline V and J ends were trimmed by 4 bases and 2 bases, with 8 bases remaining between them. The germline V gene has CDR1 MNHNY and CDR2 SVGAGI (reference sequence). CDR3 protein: CASSLQEQETQYF. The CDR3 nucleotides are TGTGCCAGCAGTTTGCAGGAACAAGAGACCCAGTACTTC.

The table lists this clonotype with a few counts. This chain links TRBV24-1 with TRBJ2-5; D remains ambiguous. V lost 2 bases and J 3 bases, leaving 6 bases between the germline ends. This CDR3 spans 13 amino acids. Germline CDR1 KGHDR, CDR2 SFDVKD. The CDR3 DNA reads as TGTGCCACCAGTGATTCTGAGGAAGAGACCCAGTACTTC. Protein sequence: CATSDSEEETQYF.

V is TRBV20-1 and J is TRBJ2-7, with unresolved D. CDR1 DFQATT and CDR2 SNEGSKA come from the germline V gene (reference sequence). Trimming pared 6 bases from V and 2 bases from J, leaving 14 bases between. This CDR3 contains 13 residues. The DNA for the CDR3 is TGCAGTGCCAGGTTGGGTTCAGCCTACGAGCAGTACTTC. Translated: CSARLGSAYEQYF.

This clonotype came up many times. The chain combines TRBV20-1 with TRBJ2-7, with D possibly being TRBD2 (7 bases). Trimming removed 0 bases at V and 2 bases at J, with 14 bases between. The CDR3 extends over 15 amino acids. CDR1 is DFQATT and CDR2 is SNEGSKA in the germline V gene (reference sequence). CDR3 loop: CSARDGAGAPYEQYF. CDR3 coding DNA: TGCAGTGCTAGAGACGGCGCGGGGGCCCCCTACGAGCAGTACTTC.

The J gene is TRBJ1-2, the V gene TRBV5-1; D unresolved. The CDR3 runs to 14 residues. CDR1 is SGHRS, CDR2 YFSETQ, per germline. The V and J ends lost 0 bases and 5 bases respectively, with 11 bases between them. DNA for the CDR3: TGCGCCAGCAGCTTGGACCCGCCCGCTTATGGCTACACCTTC. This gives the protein CASSLDPPAYGYTF.

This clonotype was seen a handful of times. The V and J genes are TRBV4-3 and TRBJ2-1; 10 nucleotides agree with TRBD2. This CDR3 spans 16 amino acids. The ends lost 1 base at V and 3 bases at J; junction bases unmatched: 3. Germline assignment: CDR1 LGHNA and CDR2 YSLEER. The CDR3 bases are TGCGCCAGCAGCCAAGTGACTAGCGGGTACTACAATGAGCAGTTCTTC. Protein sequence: CASSQVTSGYYNEQFF.

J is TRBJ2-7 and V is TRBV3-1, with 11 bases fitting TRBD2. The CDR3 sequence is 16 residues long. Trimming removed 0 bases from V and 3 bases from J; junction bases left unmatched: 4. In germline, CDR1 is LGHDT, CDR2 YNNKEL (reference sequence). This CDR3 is CASSQDATSGNYEQYF. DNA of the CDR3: TGTGCCAGCAGCCAAGATGCGACTAGCGGGAACTACGAGCAGTACTTC.

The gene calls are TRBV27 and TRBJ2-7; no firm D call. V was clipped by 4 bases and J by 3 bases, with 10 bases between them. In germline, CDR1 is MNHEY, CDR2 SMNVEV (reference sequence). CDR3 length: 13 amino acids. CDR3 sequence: CASSYSKNYEQYF. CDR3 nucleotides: TGTGCCAGCAGTTACAGTAAAAACTACGAGCAGTACTTC.

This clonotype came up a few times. Written as DNA, the CDR3 is TGTGCCAGCAGTTTGGATAGCGGGGGGAGAACAGATACGCAGTATTTT. This gives the protein CASSLDSGGRTDTQYF. The chain couples TRBV27 to TRBJ2-3, with 10 bases identical to TRBD2. The CDR3 totals 16 residues. V was clipped by 3 bases and J by 3 bases; unmatched bases: 6. The germline V gene encodes CDR1 MNHEY and CDR2 SMNVEV (reference sequence).

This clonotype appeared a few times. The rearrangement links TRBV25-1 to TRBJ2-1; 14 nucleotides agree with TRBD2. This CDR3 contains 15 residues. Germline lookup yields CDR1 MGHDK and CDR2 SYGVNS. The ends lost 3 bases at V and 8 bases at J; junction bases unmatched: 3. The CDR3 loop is CASSETSGRDHEQFF. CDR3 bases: TGTGCCAGCAGTGAGACTAGCGGGAGGGATCATGAGCAGTTCTTC.

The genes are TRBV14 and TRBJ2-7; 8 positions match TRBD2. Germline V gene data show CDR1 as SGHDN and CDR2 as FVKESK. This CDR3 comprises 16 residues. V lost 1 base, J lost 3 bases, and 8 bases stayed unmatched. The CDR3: CASSQAPGLGDYEQYF. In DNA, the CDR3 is TGTGCCAGCAGCCAAGCACCGGGACTAGGAGACTACGAGCAGTACTTC.

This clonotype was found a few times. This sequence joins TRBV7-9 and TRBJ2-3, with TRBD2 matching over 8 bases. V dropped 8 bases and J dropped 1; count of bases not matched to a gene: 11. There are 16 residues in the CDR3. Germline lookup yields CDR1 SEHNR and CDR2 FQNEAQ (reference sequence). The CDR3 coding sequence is TGTGCCAGCGGCTCTCGGGGGGGCCTGGGCACAGATACGCAGTATTTT. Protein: CASGSRGGLGTDTQYF.

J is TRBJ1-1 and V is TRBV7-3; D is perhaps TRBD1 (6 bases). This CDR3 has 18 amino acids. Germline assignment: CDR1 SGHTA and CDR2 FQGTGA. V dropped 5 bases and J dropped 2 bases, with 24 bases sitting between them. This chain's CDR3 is CASSPSEGGRGQNTEAFF. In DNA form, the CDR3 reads TGTGCCAGCAGCCCCTCCGAGGGTGGCAGGGGCCAAAACACTGAAGCTTTCTTT.

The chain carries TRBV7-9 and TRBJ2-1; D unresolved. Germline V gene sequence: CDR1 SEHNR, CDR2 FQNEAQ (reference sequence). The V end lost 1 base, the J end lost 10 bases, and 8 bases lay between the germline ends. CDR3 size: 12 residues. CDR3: CASSLDPMEQFF. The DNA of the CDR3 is TGTGCCAGCAGCTTAGACCCGATGGAGCAGTTCTTC.

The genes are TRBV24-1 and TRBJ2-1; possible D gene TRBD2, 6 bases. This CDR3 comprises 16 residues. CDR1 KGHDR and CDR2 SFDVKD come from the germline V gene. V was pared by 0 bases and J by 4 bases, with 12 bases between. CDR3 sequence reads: CATSDLRYGLYNEQFF. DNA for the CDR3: TGTGCCACCAGTGATTTGAGGTACGGACTATACAATGAGCAGTTCTTC.